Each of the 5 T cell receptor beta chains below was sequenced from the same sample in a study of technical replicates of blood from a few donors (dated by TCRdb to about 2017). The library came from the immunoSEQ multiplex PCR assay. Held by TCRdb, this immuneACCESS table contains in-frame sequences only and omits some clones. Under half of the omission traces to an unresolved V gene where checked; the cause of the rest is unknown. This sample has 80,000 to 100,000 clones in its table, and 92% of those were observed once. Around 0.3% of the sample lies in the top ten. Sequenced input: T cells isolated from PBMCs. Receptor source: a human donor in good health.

Here the CDR3 reads CASSLPVGGNSPLHF. The CDR3 DNA sequence: TGTGCCAGCAGCCTTCCGGTGGGGGGGAATTCACCCCTCCACTTT. The chain is built from TRBV5-5 and TRBJ1-6, with a weak D call TRBD1 (5 bases). Trimming stripped 4 bases from V and 7 bases from J, with 15 bases between. The CDR3 has 15 residues. CDR1 SGHKS and CDR2 YYEKEE come from the germline V gene (reference sequence).

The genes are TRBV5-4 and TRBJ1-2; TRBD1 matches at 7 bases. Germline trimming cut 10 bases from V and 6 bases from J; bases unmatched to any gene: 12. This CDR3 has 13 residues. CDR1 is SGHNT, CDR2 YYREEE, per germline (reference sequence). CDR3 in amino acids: CAFGREGADGYTF. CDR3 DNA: TGTGCCTTCGGACGGGAGGGGGCGGATGGCTACACCTTC.

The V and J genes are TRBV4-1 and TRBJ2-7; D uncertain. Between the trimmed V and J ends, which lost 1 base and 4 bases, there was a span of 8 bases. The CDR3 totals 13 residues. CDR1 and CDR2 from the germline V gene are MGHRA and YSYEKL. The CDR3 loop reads CASSQVARYEQYF. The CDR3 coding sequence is TGCGCCAGCAGCCAAGTTGCCAGGTACGAGCAGTACTTC.

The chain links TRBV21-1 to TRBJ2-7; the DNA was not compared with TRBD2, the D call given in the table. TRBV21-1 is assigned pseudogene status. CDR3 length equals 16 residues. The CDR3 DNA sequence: TGTGCCAGCATAGAACCCGGGCTAGCGGGAAGATCCGAGCAGTACTTC. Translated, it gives CASIEPGLAGRSEQYF.

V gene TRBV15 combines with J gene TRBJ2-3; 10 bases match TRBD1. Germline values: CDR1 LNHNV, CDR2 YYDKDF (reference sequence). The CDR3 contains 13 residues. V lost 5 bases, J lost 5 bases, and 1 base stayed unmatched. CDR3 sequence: CATSRDRGDTQYF. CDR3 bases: TGTGCCACCAGCCGGGACAGGGGAGATACGCAGTATTTT.